Presented here are 16 T cell receptor beta chains from one specimen sequenced in a study of PD-L1 blockade in urothelial cancer. Sequencing was performed with immunoSEQ multiplex PCR; in TCRdb, only in-frame clones are kept and a portion is missing. Of 29,000 or so clones detected, about 89% appear once; the ten largest clones hold 2.5% to 3.5%. The specimen comprised PBMCs, sampled around atezolizumab (anti-PD-L1) treatment. Source of these receptors: a man aged 50-60 years with urothelial cancer.

CDR3 region: CAWSVDGRDAQYF. For the CDR3, the DNA is TGTGCCTGGAGTGTAGACGGGAGGGATGCGCAGTATTTT. The chain uses TRBV30 and TRBJ2-3; 8 bases are shared with TRBD2. The V gene end was trimmed by 0 bases and the J gene end by 10 bases; junction bases not matched to a gene: 6. There are 13 residues in the CDR3. The germline V gene encodes CDR1 GTSNPN and CDR2 SVGIG (reference sequence).

CDR3 amino acids: CASSTSGTRTDTQYF. CDR3 coding DNA: TGTGCCAGCAGTACCTCCGGGACTAGGACAGATACGCAGTATTTT. V usage is TRBV27 and J usage is TRBJ2-3, with TRBD2 identical over 8 bases. Trimming at V came to 5 bases and at J to 3 bases, leaving 7 bases not matched to a gene. This CDR3 region has 15 residues. The germline V gene has CDR1 MNHEY and CDR2 SMNVEV (reference sequence).

This chain links TRBV7-2 with TRBJ1-1; possibly TRBD1 for D (5 bases). CDR3 size: 13 residues. Germline assignment: CDR1 SGHTA and CDR2 FQGNSA. The V and J ends lost 5 bases and 11 bases respectively, with 18 bases between them. CDR3 sequence reads: CASSPLGQGGAFF. For the CDR3, the DNA is TGTGCCAGCAGCCCCCTAGGGCAGGGAGGGGCTTTCTTT.

This clone was observed a few times. The rearrangement links TRBV7-2 to TRBJ2-1; 8 bases match TRBD1. Germline CDR1 is SGHTA and CDR2 is FQGNSA. The CDR3 length is 16 residues. Trimming removed 6 bases from V and 7 bases from J; junction bases left unmatched: 14. CDR3 nucleotides: TGTGCCAGCAGACGAGAGGCAGGGGGCTTCAGGAATGAGCAGTTCTTC. Protein product: CASRREAGGFRNEQFF.

The chain has TRBV6-5 and TRBJ2-7; TRBD2 matches 11 bases. V trimming: 4 bases; J trimming: 7 bases; junction bases outside the gene matches: 6. The V gene's germline CDR1 is MNHEY and CDR2 SVGAGI. The CDR3 sequence is 14 residues long. CDR3 in amino acids: CASSLAGGSLEQYF. In DNA, the CDR3 is TGTGCCAGCAGTTTAGCGGGGGGGAGTTTGGAGCAGTACTTC.

The chain links TRBV5-1 to TRBJ2-7; D possibly corresponds to TRBD2 (5 bases). Looked up from germline, CDR1 is SGHRS and CDR2 is YFSETQ. V lost 1 base, J lost 2 bases, and 13 bases lay in between. This CDR3 comprises 15 residues. Here the CDR3 reads CASSLILGGPYEQYF. In DNA, the CDR3 is TGCGCCAGCAGCTTGATCCTTGGCGGGCCCTACGAGCAGTACTTC. The full variable domain, completed using reference TRBV5-1 and TRBJ2-7, is KAGVTQTPRYLIKTRGQQVTLSCSPISGHRSVSWYQQTPGQGLQFLFEYFSETQRNKGNFPGRFSGRQFSNSRSEMNVSTLELGDSALYLCASSLILGGPYEQYFGPGTRLTVT.

The chain is built from TRBV30 and TRBJ2-2; possible D gene TRBD2, 6 bases. The CDR3 spans 16 residues. CDR1 GTSNPN and CDR2 SVGIG come from the germline V gene (reference sequence). The ends were cut back, 4 bases at V and 6 bases at J, with 21 bases in the middle. CDR3 sequence (DNA): TGTGCCTGGATGACTAGAATTGACGCGTGGGCCGGGGAGCTGTTTTTT. Translated: CAWMTRIDAWAGELFF. The entire variable domain, with the rest obtained from reference TRBV30 and TRBJ2-2, is as follows: SQTIHQWPATLVQPVGSPLSLECTVEGTSNPNLYWYRQAAGRGLQLLFYSVGIGQISSEVPQNLSASRPQDRQFILSSKKLLLSDSGFYLCAWMTRIDAWAGELFFGEGSRLTVL.

This chain connects TRBV6-1 to TRBJ2-7; D may be TRBD2 (6 bases). This CDR3 is built from 11 residues. Trimming removed 5 bases at V and 5 bases at J, with 7 bases between. Germline CDR1 and CDR2: MNHNS and SASEGT. The DNA for the CDR3 is TGTGCCAGCAGTCGACTAGACGAGCAGTACTTC. Residues: CASSRLDEQYF.

CDR3 protein: CASSLRGGGGTGELFF. As DNA, the CDR3 is TGTGCCAGCAGCTTACGCGGGGGGGGCGGAACCGGGGAGCTGTTTTTT. The rearrangement uses TRBV7-9 and TRBJ2-2, with 9 nucleotides matching TRBD2. In germline, CDR1 is SEHNR, CDR2 FQNEAQ (reference sequence). The CDR3 loop spans 16 amino acids. Germline trimming cut 2 bases from V and 5 bases from J; bases unmatched to any gene: 6.

This chain's CDR3 is CAWRRYDEQFF. The CDR3 DNA reads as TGTGCCTGGAGGCGGTACGATGAGCAGTTCTTC. The rearrangement joins TRBV30 to TRBJ2-1; D is ambiguous. In germline, CDR1 is GTSNPN, CDR2 SVGIG (reference sequence). This CDR3 region has 11 residues. V shed 3 bases and J shed 8 bases, with 8 bases lying between them.

The chain employs TRBV10-3 and TRBJ2-3, with 11 bases fitting TRBD2. V shed 0 bases, J shed 6 bases, and the junction held 5 bases outside the gene matches. In germline, CDR1 is ENHRY, CDR2 SYGVKD. CDR3 length: 16 residues. The CDR3 nucleotides are TGTGCCATCAGTGAGTCCGGTATAGCGGGAGGGGATACGCAGTATTTT. This encodes CAISESGIAGGDTQYF.

This sequence joins TRBV28 and TRBJ1-6; the D is unclear. Germline V gene lookup returns CDR1 MDHEN and CDR2 SYDVKM. CDR3 length: 14 amino acids. Trimming cost V 6 bases and J 7 bases, with 13 bases left between them. The CDR3 bases are TGTGCCAGCAGGCCCCCGGCGAGGAATTCACCCCTCCACTTT. Protein: CASRPPARNSPLHF.

This rearrangement joins TRBV5-1 to TRBJ1-3; D might be TRBD1 (5 bases). CDR1 is SGHRS and CDR2 is YFSETQ in the germline V gene. V lost 0 bases, J lost 4 bases, and 8 bases lay in between. This CDR3 contains 14 residues. CDR3 coding DNA: TGCGCCAGCAGCTTGGCGCAGGGCGGAAACACCATATATTTT. The encoded protein is CASSLAQGGNTIYF.

The count of this clone is one. The gene calls are TRBV10-3 and TRBJ1-2, with a tentative D call TRBD1 (5 bases). Trimming stripped 6 bases from V and 1 base from J, with 15 bases between. CDR1 is ENHRY, CDR2 SYGVKD, per germline. The CDR3 length is 15 residues. CDR3 DNA: TGTGCCATCAGCCAACTACAGGATTATAACTATGGCTACACCTTC. Residues: CAISQLQDYNYGYTF.

This clone was counted a single time. The gene calls are TRBV27 and TRBJ2-3; 11 bases agree with TRBD2. V trimming: 5 bases; J trimming: 0 bases; junction bases outside the gene matches: 13. There are 19 residues in the CDR3. Germline V CDR1 and CDR2: MNHEY, SMNVEV (reference sequence). The DNA for the CDR3 is TGTGCCAGCAGTACACTACTAGCGGGGGTCCCGATTAGCACAGATACGCAGTATTTT. It yields the protein CASSTLLAGVPISTDTQYF.

V gene TRBV2 combines with J gene TRBJ2-7, with 7 bases fitting TRBD1. J lost 3 bases, V lost 6 bases, and 11 bases had no gene match. Germline CDR1 and CDR2: SNHLY and FYNNEI. CDR3 length: 15 residues. The DNA of the CDR3 is TGTGCCAGCAGAGGACAGGCCAACCGACTCTACGAGCAGTACTTC. Translated: CASRGQANRLYEQYF. Using reference TRBV2 and TRBJ2-7 for the parts outside the CDR3, the full variable domain is EPEVTQTPSHQVTQMGQEVILRCVPISNHLYFYWYRQILGQKVEFLVSFYNNEISEKSEIFDDQFSVERPDGSNFTLKIRSTKLEDSAMYFCASRGQANRLYEQYFGPGTRLTVT.